One and the same sample provided the 10 T cell receptor beta chains below, sequenced in a study of cytomegalovirus exposure and HLA in healthy donors. The PCR contained 60 Vbeta and 13 Jbeta primers. Method: immunoSEQ multiplex PCR; TCRdb's copy keeps in-frame clones and lacks some. This table lists about 130,000 clones. Sequencing input: PBMCs. The receptors come from a man aged 18-30 years in good health and CMV-seronegative.

The CDR3 DNA follows: TGTGCCAGCAGCTTCGACAGGGAAGGGGATGGCTACACCTTC. Its translation: CASSFDREGDGYTF. The chain uses TRBV7-9 and TRBJ1-2; TRBD1 matches at 7 bases. The CDR3 consists of 14 residues. Germline CDR1 reads SEHNR; CDR2 reads FQNEAQ (reference sequence). V was clipped by 3 bases and J by 6 bases; unmatched bases: 7. The complete variable domain, with remaining parts taken from reference TRBV7-9 and TRBJ1-2, reads DTGVSQNPRHKITKRGQNVTFRCDPISEHNRLYWYRQTLGQGPEFLTYFQNEAQLEKSRLLSDRFSAERPKGSFSTLEIQRTEQGDSAMYLCASSFDREGDGYTFGSGTRLTVV.

The chain combines TRBV18 with TRBJ1-1; D not certain. The CDR3 runs 13 residues. From germline, CDR1 is KGHSH and CDR2 LQKENI. V gave up 1 base and J gave up 8 bases, with 11 bases separating them. In DNA, the CDR3 is TGTGCCAGCTCACCACAAAGGTCGACAGAAGCTTTCTTT. Translation: CASSPQRSTEAFF.

The DNA for the CDR3 is TGTGCCAGCAGCTTCGGGAACTTAGCGGGAGCCTGGCATGAGCAGTTCTTC. It translates to CASSFGNLAGAWHEQFF. The chain joins TRBV7-9 to TRBJ2-1; 9 nucleotides agree with TRBD2. This CDR3 region has 17 residues. Germline loops: CDR1 SEHNR, CDR2 FQNEAQ (reference sequence). V was clipped by 3 bases and J by 8 bases; unmatched bases: 14.

The chain joins TRBV2 to TRBJ1-1; D gene unclear. Trimming left V 2 bases short and J 3 bases short, with 4 bases between. The CDR3 contains 12 residues. Looked up from germline, CDR1 is SNHLY and CDR2 is FYNNEI. The CDR3 DNA follows: TGTGCCAGCAGTGAATATGACACTGAAGCTTTCTTT. Residues: CASSEYDTEAFF.

The chain couples TRBV7-2 to TRBJ1-2, with D perhaps TRBD1 (6 bases). The V end lost 2 bases, the J end lost 3 bases, and 16 bases lay between the germline ends. CDR1 is SGHTA, CDR2 FQGNSA, per germline. The CDR3 extends over 16 amino acids. CDR3 DNA: TGTGCCAGCAGCTTAAGGAGGCGGGGGCGATACTATGGCTACACCTTC. Protein product: CASSLRRRGRYYGYTF.

The chain recombines TRBV6-5 with TRBJ1-2; possibly TRBD1 for D (6 bases). The CDR3 is 13 residues long. V dropped 6 bases and J dropped 1 base, with 9 bases sitting between them. Looked up from germline, CDR1 is MNHEY and CDR2 is SVGAGI. The CDR3: CASRDRNNYGYTF. The CDR3 nucleotides read TGTGCCAGCAGGGACAGAAATAACTATGGCTACACCTTC.

J is TRBJ2-7 and V is TRBV11-2; TRBD1 agrees at 8 bases. CDR3 length: 15 residues. The junction had 6 bases not matched to a gene; V was cut back by 1 base and J by 4 bases. Germline CDR1 reads SGHAT; CDR2 reads FQNNGV. The CDR3 loop reads CASSLGGGQGYEQYF. CDR3 sequence (DNA): TGTGCCAGCAGCTTAGGGGGCGGACAGGGTTACGAGCAGTACTTC.

This sequence joins TRBV7-3 and TRBJ2-5; D might be TRBD2 (7 bases). V lost 6 bases, J lost 5 bases, and 16 bases lay in between. The V gene's germline CDR1 is SGHTA and CDR2 FQGTGA. The CDR3 totals 14 residues. CDR3 DNA: TGTGCCAGCAGTCCCACGGGGGGCCCGGAGACCCAGTACTTC. Protein: CASSPTGGPETQYF.

The V and J genes are TRBV7-6 and TRBJ2-1; tentative D call: TRBD2 (5 bases). The V end lost 3 bases, the J end lost 5 bases, and 11 bases lay between the germline ends. Germline V gives CDR1 SGHVS, CDR2 FNYEAQ. CDR3 length equals 14 residues. The CDR3 protein is CASSFGGRNNEQFF. The CDR3 DNA is TGTGCCAGCAGCTTTGGCGGGCGAAACAATGAGCAGTTCTTC.

The CDR3 here is CASSLTGYEQYF. The CDR3 DNA reads as TGTGCCAGCAGCTTGACCGGCTACGAGCAGTACTTC. The chain combines TRBV5-4 with TRBJ2-7; no definite D call. CDR1 SGHNT and CDR2 YYREEE come from the germline V gene (reference sequence). The CDR3 sequence is 12 residues long. Trimming left V 1 base short and J 3 bases short, with 5 bases between.